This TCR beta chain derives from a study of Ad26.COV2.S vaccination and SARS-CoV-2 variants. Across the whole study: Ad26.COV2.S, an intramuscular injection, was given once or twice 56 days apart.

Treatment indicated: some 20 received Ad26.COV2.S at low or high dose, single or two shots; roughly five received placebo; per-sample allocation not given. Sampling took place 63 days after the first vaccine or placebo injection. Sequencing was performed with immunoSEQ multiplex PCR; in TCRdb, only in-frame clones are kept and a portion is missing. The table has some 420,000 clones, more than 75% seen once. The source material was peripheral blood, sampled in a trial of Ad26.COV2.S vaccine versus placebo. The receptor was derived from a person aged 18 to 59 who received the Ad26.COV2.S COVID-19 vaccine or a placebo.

In DNA, the CDR3 is TGTGCCAGCAGCCCAGACATAAGCCGGGGAAACACCATATATTTT. It encodes CASSPDISRGNTIYF. The chain employs TRBV28 and TRBJ1-3; D is undetermined. V shed 6 bases and J shed 4 bases, with 16 bases lying between them. The CDR3 consists of 15 residues. Germline-derived CDR1 and CDR2 are MDHEN and SYDVKM.